A single sample is the source of the 31 T cell receptor beta chains below, sequenced in a study of CD8 T cells in ankylosing spondylitis. TCRdb itself ran the 5' RACE reads through MiXCR, one entry per CDR3 protein. There are some 240,000 distinct CDR3 sequences in the sample; less than 10% occur only once, and over 6.5% lies in the top ten. The source material was blood, either unsorted or a sorted T cell fraction (not recorded which). The origin of the receptors is a male donor with ankylosing spondylitis or in good health (not recorded which).

This clonotype was detected ten times or more. The chain carries TRBV29-1 and TRBJ2-7; D unresolved. Germline values: CDR1 SQVTM, CDR2 ANQGSEA. Trimming cost V 4 bases and J 7 bases, with 8 bases left between them. The CDR3 contains 10 residues. In DNA form, the CDR3 reads TGCAGCGTTGGTCGAGAGGAGCAGTACTTC. It specifies CSVGREEQYF.

This clonotype was picked up many times. The chain uses TRBV21-1 and TRBJ2-1. TRBV21-1 is assigned pseudogene status. CDR3 length: 18 amino acids. The CDR3 loop is CASSKALVAANPYNEQFF. CDR3 nucleotides: TGTGCCAGCAGCAAAGCGCTTGTGGCAGCCAACCCTTACAATGAGCAGTTCTTC.

This clonotype has a count of ten or more. The J gene is TRBJ2-5, the V gene TRBV5-1; the D is unclear. With 0 bases removed from V and 0 bases from J, the gap between germline ends came to 12 bases. This CDR3 is 16 amino acids long. CDR1 is SGHRS, CDR2 YFSETQ, per germline. The chain's CDR3 is CASSLELRVNQETQYF. CDR3 nucleotide sequence: TGCGCCAGCAGCTTGGAGCTTCGCGTAAACCAAGAGACCCAGTACTTC.

This clonotype showed up many times. The rearrangement uses TRBV6-2 or TRBV6-3 and TRBJ1-1; a weak D match, TRBD1 (5 bases). Deletions cut 10 bases from V and 3 bases from J, with 15 bases between. This CDR3 region has 13 residues. Germline V CDR1 and CDR2: MNHEY, SVGEGT. CDR3 sequence (DNA): TGTGCCACGACCCCCCGGGACTACACTGAAGCTTTCTTT. Protein product: CATTPRDYTEAFF.

This chain connects TRBV20-1 to TRBJ2-5; D is unclear. In germline, CDR1 is DFQATT, CDR2 SNEGSKA (reference sequence). The germline V and J ends were trimmed by 5 bases and 1 base, with 8 bases remaining between them. The CDR3 is 12 residues long. This CDR3 is CSARRAQETQYF. The DNA of the CDR3 is TGCAGTGCTCGCCGAGCCCAAGAGACCCAGTACTTC.

Note on this clonotype: The germline gene is not matched at one end of the junction; a read error may be the cause. The rearrangement uses TRBV9 and TRBJ2-2, with a possible D match to TRBD2 (5 bases). Germline CDR1 reads SGDLS; CDR2 reads YYNGEE. The CDR3 runs to 15 residues. CDR3 DNA sequence: TGTGCCCGCAGCCTCGGACTGACGAACACCGGGGAGCTGTTTTTT. The encoded protein is CARSLGLTNTGELFF.

In its sample, this clonotype was seen many times. This chain links TRBV4-1 with TRBJ2-1, with a possible D match to TRBD2 (5 bases). This CDR3 has 16 residues. V was pared by 1 base and J by 2 bases, with 12 bases between. CDR1 and CDR2 (germline): MGHRA, YSYEKL. Here the CDR3 DNA reads TGCGCCAGCAGCCAAGGGCCCAGCGGTCCCTACAATGAGCAGTTCTTC. Encoded protein: CASSQGPSGPYNEQFF.

This sequence joins TRBV30 and TRBJ2-7; a weak D match, TRBD1 (5 bases). The CDR3 runs to 13 residues. Trimming pared 2 bases from V and 3 bases from J, leaving 11 bases between. CDR1 and CDR2 (germline): GTSNPN, SVGIG (reference sequence). The chain's CDR3 is CAWSQGRLYEQYF. The CDR3 DNA sequence: TGTGCCTGGAGTCAGGGTCGCCTCTACGAGCAGTACTTC.

This clonotype was seen only a few times. The chain combines TRBV10-3 with TRBJ2-7, with TRBD2 as a possible D gene (6 bases). CDR1 ENHRY and CDR2 SYGVKD come from the germline V gene. Deletions cut 8 bases from V and 1 base from J, with 9 bases between. The CDR3 covers 12 residues. The CDR3 coding sequence is TGTGCCATCCGGGGGTTATCCTACGAGCAGTACTTC. Residues: CAIRGLSYEQYF.

This clonotype was detected ten times or more. The chain employs TRBV20-1 and TRBJ2-1; D uncertain. The CDR3 totals 14 residues. Per germline, CDR1 DFQATT and CDR2 SNEGSKA (reference sequence). Trimming shortened V by 0 bases and J by 4 bases, and 10 bases separated the two germline ends. The CDR3 spells CSARDLARYNEQFF. The CDR3 nucleotides read TGCAGTGCTAGAGATCTGGCCAGATACAATGAGCAGTTCTTC.

The rearrangement uses TRBV7-3 and TRBJ2-2; TRBD2 matches 10 bases. Germline-derived CDR1 and CDR2 are SGHTA and FQGTGA. V was clipped by 4 bases and J by 2 bases; unmatched bases: 4. CDR3 size: 16 residues. Here the CDR3 DNA reads TGTGCCAGCAGCTCAGGGACTAGCGTAAACACCGGGGAGCTGTTTTTT. Translation: CASSSGTSVNTGELFF.

J is TRBJ2-1 and V is TRBV12-3 or TRBV12-4; D is undetermined. The CDR3 runs to 14 residues. V shed 3 bases and J shed 8 bases, with 14 bases lying between them. The CDR3 DNA reads TGTGCCAGCAGTTTTCCCGGGTACCAAGATGAGCAGTTCTTC. Translating it yields CASSFPGYQDEQFF.

The chain has TRBV6-1 and TRBJ2-3, with 11 bases fitting TRBD2. V trimming: 6 bases; J trimming: 5 bases; junction bases outside the gene matches: 10. This CDR3 comprises 16 residues. Germline-derived CDR1 and CDR2 are MNHNS and SASEGT. CDR3 coding DNA: TGTGCCAGCAGCTCGCGGCCGCTAGCGGGGGGAGATACGCAGTATTTT. This translates into CASSSRPLAGGDTQYF.

This clonotype appeared a few times. This chain connects TRBV27 to TRBJ2-5, with D hard to call. The V and J ends lost 1 base and 1 base respectively, with 4 bases between them. CDR3 length: 13 residues. CDR1 MNHEY and CDR2 SMNVEV come from the germline V gene (reference sequence). CDR3: CASSLLGQETQYF. The CDR3 nucleotides read TGTGCCAGCAGTTTATTAGGCCAAGAGACCCAGTACTTC.

This clonotype was found many times. V usage is TRBV6-5 and J usage is TRBJ1-1; a weak D match, TRBD1 (6 bases). The ends were cut back, 2 bases at V and 10 bases at J, with 8 bases in the middle. This CDR3 has 11 amino acids. CDR1 is MNHEY, CDR2 SVGAGI, per germline. The CDR3 protein is CASSYRGAAFF. The CDR3 coding sequence is TGTGCCAGCAGTTACAGGGGGGCAGCTTTCTTT.

This clonotype was counted between two and nine times. The chain recombines TRBV4-3 with TRBJ2-3; D perhaps matches TRBD1 (6 bases). Trimming pared 4 bases from V and 3 bases from J, leaving 11 bases between. This CDR3 is 14 amino acids long. CDR1 is LGHNA and CDR2 is YSLEER in the germline V gene. The chain's CDR3 is CASSLDTGTDTQYF. As DNA, the CDR3 is TGCGCCAGCAGCCTAGATACAGGGACAGATACGCAGTATTTT.

This clonotype was seen repeatedly, ten times or more. J is TRBJ1-5 and V is TRBV7-2; maybe TRBD1 (5 bases). V was shortened by 0 bases and J by 6 bases, with 12 bases between the two germline ends. This CDR3 comprises 15 residues. Germline V gene data show CDR1 as SGHTA and CDR2 as FQGNSA. CDR3 sequence: CASSLAMRGGQPQHF. The DNA of the CDR3 is TGTGCCAGCAGCTTAGCGATGAGGGGCGGTCAGCCCCAGCATTTT. The full variable domain, rest sourced from reference TRBV7-2 and TRBJ1-5, is GAGVSQSPSNKVTEKGKDVELRCDPISGHTALYWYRQSLGQGLEFLIYFQGNSAPDKSGLPSDRFSAERTGGSVSTLTIQRTQQEDSAVYLCASSLAMRGGQPQHFGDGTRLSIL.

This clonotype was seen many times. The chain couples TRBV7-2 to TRBJ1-6; 7 positions agree with TRBD1. The trim removed 5 bases at V and 15 bases at J, leaving 7 bases unmatched. CDR1 SGHTA and CDR2 FQGNSA come from the germline V gene. The CDR3 totals 12 residues. As DNA, the CDR3 is TGTGCCAGCAGCCGGGGGACAGAATTCCTCCACTTT. The encoded protein is CASSRGTEFLHF.

This clonotype was counted many times. The chain carries TRBV28 and TRBJ2-2, with D possibly called TRBD1 or TRBD2 (5 bases each). This CDR3 region has 15 residues. Germline CDR1 and CDR2: MDHEN and SYDVKM. The V and J ends lost 7 bases and 2 bases respectively, with 14 bases between them. CDR3 amino acids: CASTLGDLNTGELFF. The CDR3, as DNA: TGTGCCAGCACATTAGGGGACCTCAACACCGGGGAGCTGTTTTTT.

The chain links TRBV5-4 to TRBJ2-7; 13 nucleotides match TRBD2. The CDR3 loop spans 14 amino acids. CDR1 SGHNT and CDR2 YYREEE come from the germline V gene (reference sequence). V trimming: 2 bases; J trimming: 5 bases; junction bases outside the gene matches: 1. CDR3 residues: CASSFGLAGDEQYF. As DNA, the CDR3 is TGTGCCAGCAGCTTTGGACTAGCGGGAGACGAGCAGTACTTC.

In this sample, this clonotype turned up many times. The V call is TRBV7-9, the J call TRBJ2-7; D uncertain. The length of the CDR3 is 12 residues. V lost 4 bases and J 7 bases, leaving 11 bases between the germline ends. Germline-derived CDR1 and CDR2 are SEHNR and FQNEAQ (reference sequence). CDR3 sequence reads: CASSSPAGEQYF. The DNA for the CDR3 is TGTGCCAGCAGCTCCCCTGCTGGGGAGCAGTACTTC.

Many counts were recorded for this clonotype. A read error may account for a junction end that differs from germline. The chain couples TRBV5-1 to TRBJ2-1; TRBD2 might be the D (5 bases). CDR3 length: 12 residues. In germline, CDR1 is SGHRS, CDR2 YFSETQ. The CDR3 sequence: CASRLGDNEQFF. The CDR3 bases are TGCGCCAGCAGATTGGGAGACAATGAGCAGTTCTTC.

There are many counts of this clonotype. This chain joins TRBV2 and TRBJ2-5; 11 bases agree with TRBD1. The CDR3 loop spans 14 amino acids. J gave up 4 bases and V 7 bases, and 5 bases lay outside the gene matches. Germline CDR1 reads SNHLY; CDR2 reads FYNNEI. CDR3 in amino acids: CASNLGQGGETQYF. The CDR3 region has the DNA TGTGCCAGCAACCTGGGACAGGGGGGAGAGACCCAGTACTTC.

This clonotype was seen more than once but under ten times. V and J are TRBV7-2 and TRBJ2-1; D is unresolved. There are 12 residues in the CDR3. Germline CDR1 and CDR2: SGHTA and FQGNSA. The V and J ends lost 2 bases and 9 bases respectively, with 8 bases between them. The CDR3 DNA reads TGTGCCAGCAGCTTAAGGGTGGGTGAGCAGTTCTTC. Translated: CASSLRVGEQFF.

The chain joins TRBV3-1 to TRBJ1-1; no clear D. Germline loops: CDR1 LGHDT, CDR2 YNNKEL (reference sequence). V shed 1 base and J shed 0 bases, with 6 bases lying between them. The CDR3 loop spans 14 amino acids. The CDR3 sequence: CASSQAAMNTEAFF. The DNA for the CDR3 is TGTGCCAGCAGCCAAGCAGCTATGAACACTGAAGCTTTCTTT.

Ten or more counts support this clonotype. The V call is TRBV7-9, the J call TRBJ1-2, with TRBD1 matching 7 bases. The germline CDR1 and CDR2 sequences are SEHNR and FQNEAQ (reference sequence). The CDR3 totals 17 residues. After removal of 2 bases from V and 6 bases from J, the junction contained 15 bases not matched to a gene. The DNA of the CDR3 is TGTGCCAGCAGCTTACCCGTCGGGACAGACCAAATGAATGGCTACACCTTC. Amino acid sequence: CASSLPVGTDQMNGYTF.

At least ten counts were recorded for this clonotype. This sequence joins TRBV5-1 and TRBJ2-1, with 9 bases fitting TRBD2. After removal of 0 bases from V and 9 bases from J, the junction contained 10 bases not matched to a gene. Germline V gene data show CDR1 as SGHRS and CDR2 as YFSETQ. The CDR3 extends over 16 amino acids. The CDR3: CASSLAETSGKGEQFF. CDR3 DNA sequence: TGCGCCAGCAGCTTGGCCGAGACTAGCGGAAAGGGTGAGCAGTTCTTC.

This clonotype has a count of ten or more. The V and J genes are TRBV20-1 and TRBJ2-1, with D uncertain. Germline CDR1 is DFQATT and CDR2 is SNEGSKA (reference sequence). The ends were cut back, 0 bases at V and 0 bases at J, with 9 bases in the middle. This CDR3 spans 15 amino acids. The CDR3 sequence is CSARDKMSSYNEQFF. CDR3 bases: TGCAGTGCTAGAGATAAGATGAGCTCCTACAATGAGCAGTTCTTC.

This clonotype showed up many times. V gene TRBV29-1 combines with J gene TRBJ2-1; 10 bases line up with TRBD2. CDR3 length: 15 amino acids. The ends lost 7 bases at V and 5 bases at J; junction bases unmatched: 11. In germline, CDR1 is SQVTM, CDR2 ANQGSEA. The CDR3 region is CSATSLAGADNEQFF. The CDR3 nucleotides are TGCAGCGCCACCTCCCTAGCGGGGGCCGACAATGAGCAGTTCTTC.

This clonotype was seen at least ten times. This chain uses TRBV5-1 with TRBJ1-1; a weak D match, TRBD1 (6 bases). In germline, CDR1 is SGHRS, CDR2 YFSETQ. This CDR3 has 16 residues. V was shortened by 1 base and J by 2 bases, with 15 bases between the two germline ends. The CDR3 here is CASSLTGRDSNTEAFF. The CDR3 DNA reads TGCGCCAGCAGCTTGACAGGGCGCGATTCCAACACTGAAGCTTTCTTT.

This clonotype was found many times. The CDR3 coding sequence is TGTGCCAGCAGCCAAGATGGGGACAGGGGGCCTGGCTACACCTTC. It codes for CASSQDGDRGPGYTF. V gene TRBV3-1 combines with J gene TRBJ1-2; 12 positions agree with TRBD1. Per the germline V gene, CDR1 is LGHDT and CDR2 is YNNKEL (reference sequence). Unmatched junction bases numbered 3, after V lost 0 bases and J lost 7 bases. The length of the CDR3 is 15 residues.